This T cell receptor (beta chain) was documented in a study of blood T cell repertoires in COVID-19. The overall study: T cells, B-cell-depleted T cells, or PBMCs supplied cDNA or gDNA.

The age range of participants was about 18 to 95 years, with residence in about 25 US areas. Method: immunoSEQ multiplex PCR; TCRdb's copy keeps in-frame clones and lacks some. This sample carries more than 400,000 clones, roughly 90% of them seen once, and the ten largest clones take under 0.85%. Trimming shortened V by 0 bases and J by 6 bases, and 7 bases separated the two germline ends. Germline V gene sequence: CDR1 MGHRA, CDR2 YSYEKL. This CDR3 spans 13 amino acids. This chain connects TRBV4-1 to TRBJ2-3; D might be TRBD1 (5 bases). Sample: PBMCs or T cells enriched from blood (not recorded which). The source is a woman between 18 and 29 years old who had recovered from COVID-19. The CDR3 protein is CASSQEKGDTQYF. For the CDR3, the DNA is TGCGCCAGCAGCCAAGAAAAGGGGGATACGCAGTATTTT.